This T cell receptor (beta chain) was captured in a study of T cell responses to AZD1222 COVID-19 vaccine (dated by TCRdb to the early 2020s). Study-level background: AZD1222 recipients given second doses at about 4 weeks or at about 12 weeks were pooled, since spike-specific TCR depth and breadth were not found to differ between the two schedules. A total of approximately 250 trial participants underwent TCR sequencing, of whom more than 200 had received two doses of AZD1222 and 26 had received two doses of the MenACWY control vaccine. Trial participants were enrolled into age subgroups of 18-55, 56-69 and 70-plus years, which contained about 150, 28 and 57 TCR-sequenced participants, respectively. The full study reports these points: Most participants were white British and females outnumbered males, and the authors suggested that clonal diversity may have been underestimated. Conclusions about previously exposed vaccinees were limited because only six or seven AZD1222 recipients were SARS-CoV-2 seropositive at baseline. No day 14 peak-response samples were available, so repertoires were characterized only after the peak T cell response. Spike-specific TCR breadth and depth rose significantly after two AZD1222 doses compared with day 0 and with MenACWY recipients. CD4 TCRs associated with the vaccine covered the entire spike protein, and the dominant responses were in regions 160-218 and 743-854. The 56-69-year group was small, and its depth increase did not reach significance, likely because of low power. Epitopes outside the regions mutated in the B.1.351 and B.1.1.7 variants were reportedly recognized by nearly half of the unique spike-specific TCRs.

The time point label of this sample denotes: baseline before first vaccination. Samples from vaccinated people were obtained from the UK trials COV001 and COV002, which included a single-blind randomized controlled phase 2/3 trial of AZD1222 (ChAdOx1 nCoV-19) in healthy adults. For TCRbeta chain sequencing, PBMC samples were collected from trial participants at day 0 and at day 28 after the second dose. This clone is a singleton in its sample. Its antigen remains undetermined. No much larger clone is present one base from it, and per-base qualities are unavailable. Trimming at the junction amounts to 1 base on V and 0 bases on J, and the germline ends lie 13 bases apart. The CDR3 goes from the cysteine to the phenylalanine over 16 residues. The read is trimmed to its CDR3 DNA, 48 bases read in frame from base 1. Based on the germline V gene, the CDR1 and CDR2 sequences are SGHAT and FQNNGV. The CDR3 regions of human TCRbeta chains were analyzed by immunosequencing. The source study handled its data this way. TCRs in the repertoires were matched against a reference library of SARS-CoV-2-specific TCRs that had been generated with the MIRA antigen-specificity platform. Breadth was defined as the fraction of unique TCRs that were SARS-CoV-2-associated, and depth was defined as the fraction of total T cells that were SARS-CoV-2-associated. Each spike-specific TCR was assigned to its reactive spike region and to a CD4 or CD8 class using the MIRA data. Log10-transformed breadth and depth values were compared by one-way ANOVA with Sidak's multiple comparisons tests. This immuneACCESS table, as held by TCRdb, lists in-frame sequences with V and J called but not all clones. Of the missing ones, under half trace to an unresolved V gene in checked studies; the others have no known cause. Clone size and V and J calls were adopted from that table, with D and trimming inferred from the DNA. This sample lists about 92,000 clones; 90% were detected once. The biggest ten clones account for roughly 24% of the sample.

This chain joins TRBV11-2 to TRBJ2-7; D gene: possibly TRBD2, on 6 matching bases. The sequenced sample was peripheral blood, obtained on day 0 of AZD1222 vaccination. The TCR was taken from an adult in good health. CDR3 loop: CASSLVGSGLSYEQYF. The DNA is as follows: TGTGCCAGCAGCTTAGTTGGTAGCGGCCTCTCCTACGAGCAGTACTTC.